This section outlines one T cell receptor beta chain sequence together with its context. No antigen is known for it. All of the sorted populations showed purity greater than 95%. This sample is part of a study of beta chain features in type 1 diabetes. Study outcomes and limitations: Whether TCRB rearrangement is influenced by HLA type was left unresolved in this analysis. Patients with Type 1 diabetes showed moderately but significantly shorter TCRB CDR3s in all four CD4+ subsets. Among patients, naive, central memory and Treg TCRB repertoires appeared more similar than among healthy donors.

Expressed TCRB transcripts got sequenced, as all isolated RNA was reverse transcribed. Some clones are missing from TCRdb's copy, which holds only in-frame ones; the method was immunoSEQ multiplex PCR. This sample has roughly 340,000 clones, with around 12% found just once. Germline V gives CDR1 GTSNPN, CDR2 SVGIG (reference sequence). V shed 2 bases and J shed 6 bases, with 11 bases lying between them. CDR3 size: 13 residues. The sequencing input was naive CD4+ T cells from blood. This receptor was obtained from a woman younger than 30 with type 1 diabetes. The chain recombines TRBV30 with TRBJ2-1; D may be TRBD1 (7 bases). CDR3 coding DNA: TGTGCCTGGAGTACTCAGGGGGGCAATGAGCAGTTCTTC. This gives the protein CAWSTQGGNEQFF. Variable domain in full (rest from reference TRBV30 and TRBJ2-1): SQTIHQWPATLVQPVGSPLSLECTVEGTSNPNLYWYRQAAGRGLQLLFYSVGIGQISSEVPQNLSASRPQDRQFILSSKKLLLSDSGFYLCAWSTQGGNEQFFGPGTRLTVL.